This T cell receptor (beta chain) was sequenced during a study of cytomegalovirus exposure and HLA in healthy donors. Study results and caveats: Some V segments, including TRBV6-2 and TRBV6-3, were excluded as indistinguishable.

This CDR3 is built from 13 residues. Germline-derived CDR1 and CDR2 are LNHDA and SQIVND (reference sequence). V dropped 5 bases and J dropped 2; count of bases not matched to a gene: 3. Comment on this clone: Its antigen remains unidentified.

A multiplex PCR was run with 60 Vbeta primers and 13 Jbeta primers. Method: immunoSEQ multiplex PCR; TCRdb's copy keeps in-frame clones and lacks some. The table lists approximately 220,000 clones, almost 80% of them singletons, with about 2% in the top ten. The TCR sequence derives from a male donor in good health and CMV-seronegative. Sequenced sample: PBMCs. The chain couples TRBV19 to TRBJ2-7, with 7 bases identical to TRBD2. CDR3 bases: TGTGCCAGTAGTTCCGGGACTACCTACGAGCAGTACTTC. Protein sequence: CASSSGTTYEQYF. Based on the CDR3 plus reference TRBV19 and TRBJ2-7, the full variable domain is DGGITQSPKYLFRKEGQNVTLSCEQNLNHDAMYWYRQDPGQGLRLIYYSQIVNDFQKGDIAEGYSVSREKKESFPLTVTSAQKNPTAFYLCASSSGTTYEQYFGPGTRLTVT.